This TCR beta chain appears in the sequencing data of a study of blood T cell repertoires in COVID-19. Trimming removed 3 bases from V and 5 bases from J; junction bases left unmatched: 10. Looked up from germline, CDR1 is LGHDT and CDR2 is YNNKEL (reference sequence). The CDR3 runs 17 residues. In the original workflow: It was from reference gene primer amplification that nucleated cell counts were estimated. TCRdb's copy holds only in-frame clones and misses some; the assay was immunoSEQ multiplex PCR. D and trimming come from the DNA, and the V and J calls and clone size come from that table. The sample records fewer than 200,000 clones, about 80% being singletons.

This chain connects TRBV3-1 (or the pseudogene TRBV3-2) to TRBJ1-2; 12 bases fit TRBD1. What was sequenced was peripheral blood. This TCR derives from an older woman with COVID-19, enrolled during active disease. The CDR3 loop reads CASSQGTGGSAVYGYTF. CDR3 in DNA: TGTGCCAGCAGCCAGGGGACAGGGGGCAGTGCAGTTTATGGCTACACCTTC.